Presented here are 6 T cell receptor beta chains from one specimen sequenced in a study of neurological immune-mediated disorders. TCRdb re-analysed the 5' RACE reads in MiXCR, keeping a single row per CDR3 protein. The sample lists 55,000 to 70,000 distinct CDR3 sequences, approximately 5.3% occurring once. The sequenced sample was PBMCs. All receptors derive from a human donor with multiple sclerosis. The donor label of this sample is uncertain.

In its sample, this clonotype was seen many times. This sequence joins TRBV2 and TRBJ1-1; the match to TRBD1 covers 9 bases. The CDR3 covers 14 residues. The V segment lost 6 bases and the J segment 4 bases; nucleotides outside the gene matches: 6. Germline CDR1 and CDR2: SNHLY and FYNNEI. The CDR3 sequence: CASRGTGTGTEAFF. The CDR3 nucleotides are TGTGCCAGCAGGGGGACAGGGACGGGCACTGAAGCTTTCTTT.

This clonotype has a count of ten or more. The genes are TRBV4-2 and TRBJ2-3; D may match TRBD1 or TRBD2 (6 bases each). Trimming cost V 3 bases and J 3 bases, with 10 bases left between them. The CDR3 covers 14 residues. The germline V gene encodes CDR1 LGHNA and CDR2 YNFKEQ. The CDR3 DNA follows: TGTGCCAGCAGCCATTGGGGGGCGACAGATACGCAGTATTTT. As protein: CASSHWGATDTQYF.

This clonotype was found many times. V gene TRBV5-1 combines with J gene TRBJ1-2; 8 nucleotides line up with TRBD1. Germline CDR1 reads SGHRS; CDR2 reads YFSETQ. V lost 0 bases, J lost 5 bases, and 3 bases stayed unmatched. This CDR3 is built from 14 residues. CDR3 DNA sequence: TGCGCCAGCAGCTTGGACACAGGGGGGTATGGCTACACCTTC. Translated, it gives CASSLDTGGYGYTF.

This clonotype was observed many times. The rearrangement joins TRBV27 to TRBJ2-1; 7 bases fit TRBD2. The germline CDR1 and CDR2 sequences are MNHEY and SMNVEV (reference sequence). Germline trimming cut 6 bases from V and 8 bases from J; bases unmatched to any gene: 13. CDR3 size: 15 residues. CDR3 protein: CASSYSGLPFDEQFF. The CDR3 DNA reads TGTGCCAGCAGCTATAGCGGGCTACCCTTTGATGAGCAGTTCTTC.

This clonotype was seen repeatedly, ten times or more. The chain couples TRBV2 to TRBJ2-2; 7 nucleotides match TRBD2. The V segment lost 3 bases and the J segment 12 bases; nucleotides outside the gene matches: 7. CDR1 and CDR2 (germline): SNHLY, FYNNEI. The CDR3 is 13 amino acids. This CDR3 reads CASSDPGGRKLFF. CDR3 nucleotide sequence: TGTGCCAGCAGTGATCCCGGGGGGAGGAAGCTGTTTTTT.

In this sample, this clonotype turned up many times. The chain employs TRBV20-1 and TRBJ2-7, with 7 bases lining up with TRBD2. Germline V gene data show CDR1 as DFQATT and CDR2 as SNEGSKA (reference sequence). V lost 6 bases to trimming and J lost 0 bases; unmatched junction nucleotides: 11. This CDR3 region has 15 residues. CDR3: CSARSGTGSSYEQYF. CDR3 DNA sequence: TGCAGTGCCCGGAGCGGGACGGGGAGCTCCTACGAGCAGTACTTC.